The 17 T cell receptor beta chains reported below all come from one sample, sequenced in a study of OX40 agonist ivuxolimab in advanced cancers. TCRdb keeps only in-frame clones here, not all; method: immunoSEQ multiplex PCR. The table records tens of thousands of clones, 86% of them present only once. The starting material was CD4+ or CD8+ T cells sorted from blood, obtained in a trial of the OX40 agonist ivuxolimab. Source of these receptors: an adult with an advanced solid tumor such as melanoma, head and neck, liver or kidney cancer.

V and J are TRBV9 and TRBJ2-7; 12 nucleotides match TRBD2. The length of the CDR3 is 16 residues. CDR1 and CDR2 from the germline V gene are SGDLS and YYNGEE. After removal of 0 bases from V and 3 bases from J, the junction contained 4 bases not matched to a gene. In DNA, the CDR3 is TGTGCCAGCAGCGTAGGGGGACTAGCGGGTAACTACGAGCAGTACTTC. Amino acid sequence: CASSVGGLAGNYEQYF.

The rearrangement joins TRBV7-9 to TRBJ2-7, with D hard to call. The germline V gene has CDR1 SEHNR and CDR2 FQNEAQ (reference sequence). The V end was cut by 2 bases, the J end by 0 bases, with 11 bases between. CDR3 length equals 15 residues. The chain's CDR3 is CASSLPSISSYEQYF. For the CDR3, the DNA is TGTGCCAGCAGCTTACCGTCAATCAGCTCCTACGAGCAGTACTTC.

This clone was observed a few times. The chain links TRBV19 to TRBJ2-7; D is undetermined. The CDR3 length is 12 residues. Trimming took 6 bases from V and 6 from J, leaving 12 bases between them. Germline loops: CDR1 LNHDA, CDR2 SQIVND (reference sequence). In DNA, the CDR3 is TGTGCCAGTAGAGTCCCAGGTAGCGAGCAGTACTTC. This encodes CASRVPGSEQYF.

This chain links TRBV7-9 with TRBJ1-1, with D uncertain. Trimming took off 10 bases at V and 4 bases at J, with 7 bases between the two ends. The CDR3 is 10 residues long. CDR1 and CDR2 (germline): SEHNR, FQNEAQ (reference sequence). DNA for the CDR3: TGTGCCACCCGAAGCACTGAAGCTTTCTTT. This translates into CATRSTEAFF.

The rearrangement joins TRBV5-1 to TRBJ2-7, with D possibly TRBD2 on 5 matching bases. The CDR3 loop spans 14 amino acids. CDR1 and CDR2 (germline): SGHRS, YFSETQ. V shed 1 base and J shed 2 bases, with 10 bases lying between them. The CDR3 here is CASSLRLAAYEQYF. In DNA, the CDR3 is TGCGCCAGCAGCTTGAGGCTAGCAGCCTACGAGCAGTACTTC.

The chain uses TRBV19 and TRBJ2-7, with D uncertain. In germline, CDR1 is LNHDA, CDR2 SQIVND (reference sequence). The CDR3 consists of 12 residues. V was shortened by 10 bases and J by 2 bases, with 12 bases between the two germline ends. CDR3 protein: CATSTGAYEQYF. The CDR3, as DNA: TGTGCCACCTCGACTGGGGCCTACGAGCAGTACTTC.

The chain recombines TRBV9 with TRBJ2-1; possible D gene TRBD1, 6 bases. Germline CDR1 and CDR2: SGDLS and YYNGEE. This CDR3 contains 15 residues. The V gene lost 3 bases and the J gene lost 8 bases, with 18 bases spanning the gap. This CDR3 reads CASSARDTGVDEQFF. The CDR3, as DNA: TGTGCCAGCAGCGCCAGGGACACCGGGGTAGATGAGCAGTTCTTC.

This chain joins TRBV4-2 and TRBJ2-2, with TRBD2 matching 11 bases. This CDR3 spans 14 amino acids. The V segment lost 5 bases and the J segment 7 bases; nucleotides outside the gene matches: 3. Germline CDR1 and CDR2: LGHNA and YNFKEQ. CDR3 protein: CASSWTSGFGELFF. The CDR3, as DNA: TGTGCCAGCAGCTGGACTAGCGGGTTCGGGGAGCTGTTTTTT.

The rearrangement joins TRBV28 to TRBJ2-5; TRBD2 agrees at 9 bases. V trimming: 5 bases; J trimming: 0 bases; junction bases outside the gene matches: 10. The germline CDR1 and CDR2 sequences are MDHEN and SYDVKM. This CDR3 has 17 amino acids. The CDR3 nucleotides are TGTGCCAGCAGTCCTCATGGACTAGCGAGTTACCAAGAGACCCAGTACTTC. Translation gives CASSPHGLASYQETQYF. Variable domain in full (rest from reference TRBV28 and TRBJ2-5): DVKVTQSSRYLVKRTGEKVFLECVQDMDHENMFWYRQDPGLGLRLIYFSYDVKMKEKGDIPEGYSVSREKKERFSLILESASTNQTSMYLCASSPHGLASYQETQYFGPGTRLLVL.

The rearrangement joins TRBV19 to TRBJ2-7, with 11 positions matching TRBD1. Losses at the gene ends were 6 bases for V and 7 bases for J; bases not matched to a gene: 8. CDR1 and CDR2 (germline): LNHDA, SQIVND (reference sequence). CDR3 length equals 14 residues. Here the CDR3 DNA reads TGTGCCAGTAGACCCGGGACAGGGGGTAATGAGCAGTACTTC. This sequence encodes CASRPGTGGNEQYF. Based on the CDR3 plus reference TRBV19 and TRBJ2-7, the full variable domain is DGGITQSPKYLFRKEGQNVTLSCEQNLNHDAMYWYRQDPGQGLRLIYYSQIVNDFQKGDIAEGYSVSREKKESFPLTVTSAQKNPTAFYLCASRPGTGGNEQYFGPGTRLTVT.

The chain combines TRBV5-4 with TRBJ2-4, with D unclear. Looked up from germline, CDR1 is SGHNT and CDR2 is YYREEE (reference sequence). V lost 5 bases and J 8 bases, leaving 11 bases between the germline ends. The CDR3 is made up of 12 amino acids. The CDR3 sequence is CASSLWDDIQYF. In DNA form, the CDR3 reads TGTGCCAGCAGTTTGTGGGATGACATTCAGTACTTC.

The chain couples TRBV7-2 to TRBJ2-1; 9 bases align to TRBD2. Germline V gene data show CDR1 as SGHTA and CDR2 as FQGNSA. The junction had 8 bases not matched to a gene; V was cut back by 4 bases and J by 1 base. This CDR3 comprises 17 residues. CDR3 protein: CASSSELAGRSYNEQFF. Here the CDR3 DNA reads TGTGCCAGCAGCTCCGAGCTAGCGGGAAGGTCCTACAATGAGCAGTTCTTC. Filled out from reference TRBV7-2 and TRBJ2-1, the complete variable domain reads GAGVSQSPSNKVTEKGKDVELRCDPISGHTALYWYRQSLGQGLEFLIYFQGNSAPDKSGLPSDRFSAERTGGSVSTLTIQRTQQEDSAVYLCASSSELAGRSYNEQFFGPGTRLTVL.

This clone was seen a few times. The CDR3 spells CSVYEGQDSYEQYF. CDR3 nucleotide sequence: TGCAGCGTGTATGAAGGACAGGACTCCTACGAGCAGTACTTC. The gene calls are TRBV29-1 and TRBJ2-7, with 7 bases fitting TRBD1. CDR3 length: 14 residues. V trimming: 6 bases; J trimming: 0 bases; junction bases outside the gene matches: 8. CDR1 is SQVTM, CDR2 ANQGSEA, per germline.

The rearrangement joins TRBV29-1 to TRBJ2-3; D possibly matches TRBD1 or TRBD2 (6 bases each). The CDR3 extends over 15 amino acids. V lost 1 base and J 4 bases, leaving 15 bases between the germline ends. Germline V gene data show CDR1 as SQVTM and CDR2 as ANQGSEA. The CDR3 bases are TGCAGCGTTGAAGTGAGGGGGGAGCCCCCAGATACGCAGTATTTT. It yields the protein CSVEVRGEPPDTQYF.

The CDR3 DNA reads TGTGCCAGCAGCGTAGCTACGGCCTATGGCTACACCTTC. Encoded protein: CASSVATAYGYTF. This chain uses TRBV9 with TRBJ1-2, with D unclear. CDR3 length equals 13 residues. CDR1 SGDLS and CDR2 YYNGEE come from the germline V gene. V lost 0 bases and J lost 4, with 7 bases in between.

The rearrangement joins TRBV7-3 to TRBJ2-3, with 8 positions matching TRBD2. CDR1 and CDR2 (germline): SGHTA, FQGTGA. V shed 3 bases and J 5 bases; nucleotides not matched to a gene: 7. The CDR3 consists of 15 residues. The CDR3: CASSLAGGALDTQYF. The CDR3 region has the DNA TGTGCCAGCAGCTTGGCCGGGGGGGCCCTAGATACGCAGTATTTT.

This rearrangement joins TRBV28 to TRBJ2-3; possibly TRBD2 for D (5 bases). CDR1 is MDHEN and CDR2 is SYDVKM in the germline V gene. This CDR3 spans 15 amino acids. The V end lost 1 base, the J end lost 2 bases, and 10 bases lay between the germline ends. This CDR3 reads CASSLSTGSTDTQYF. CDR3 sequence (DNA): TGTGCCAGCAGTTTATCAACGGGATCCACAGATACGCAGTATTTT.